The next 30 T cell receptor beta chains were all read from a single sample in a study of siplizumab effects on memory and regulatory T cells. Profiling relied on immunoSEQ multiplex PCR, and the TCRdb table lists in-frame clones only, not all of them. The sample holds some 100,000 clones, more than 90% seen once. Sequences were obtained from CD4+ T cells sorted from blood. The receptors shown here come from a human donor in good health. Some clones in this sample may be carry-over from other donors' samples.

The J gene is TRBJ2-5, the V gene TRBV29-1, with TRBD1 matching 12 bases. This CDR3 is built from 14 residues. The junction had 8 bases not matched to a gene; V was cut back by 7 bases and J by 5 bases. CDR1 and CDR2 from the germline V gene are SQVTM and ANQGSEA. This chain's CDR3 is CSGGTGGIVETQYF. CDR3 nucleotide sequence: TGCAGCGGCGGGACAGGGGGCATCGTTGAGACCCAGTACTTC.

The DNA for the CDR3 is TGTGCCAGCAGCCTCAAGGGGGGGGCGGGAAAGACCCAGTACTTC. It codes for CASSLKGGAGKTQYF. V gene TRBV11-2 combines with J gene TRBJ2-5; possibly TRBD2 for D (7 bases). The CDR3 runs to 15 residues. From germline, CDR1 is SGHAT and CDR2 FQNNGV. The germline V and J ends were trimmed by 5 bases and 6 bases, with 19 bases remaining between them. The variable domain in full, with the rest retrieved from reference TRBV11-2 and TRBJ2-5, is EAGVAQSPRYKIIEKRQSVAFWCNPISGHATLYWYQQILGQGPKLLIQFQNNGVVDDSQLPKDRFSAERLKGVDSTLKIQPAKLEDSAVYLCASSLKGGAGKTQYFGPGTRLLVL.

V gene TRBV27 combines with J gene TRBJ2-1, with 11 positions matching TRBD2. V gave up 4 bases and J gave up 4 bases; unmatched junction bases: 9. The CDR3 length is 17 residues. From germline, CDR1 is MNHEY and CDR2 SMNVEV (reference sequence). CDR3 sequence (DNA): TGTGCCAGCAGTTACGGTAGCGGGAGGGCAACGTACAATGAGCAGTTCTTC. This translates into CASSYGSGRATYNEQFF.

This sequence joins TRBV10-2 and TRBJ2-5; maybe TRBD2 (6 bases). TRBJ2-7 explains the end of the DNA better; the J call may be wrong. The germline V gene encodes CDR1 WSHSY and CDR2 SAAADI. CDR3 length equals 15 residues. CDR3 protein: CASSERGGMSYEQYF. The CDR3 coding sequence is TGCGCCAGCAGTGAGCGGGGCGGGATGTCCTACGAGCAGTACTTC.

The chain joins TRBV18 to TRBJ2-5; 7 nucleotides match TRBD1. Losses at the gene ends were 6 bases for V and 1 base for J; bases not matched to a gene: 11. Germline assignment: CDR1 KGHSH and CDR2 LQKENI. The length of the CDR3 is 16 residues. CDR3 loop: CASSPIPQGSQETQYF. CDR3 nucleotide sequence: TGTGCCAGCTCTCCCATTCCACAGGGGTCCCAAGAGACCCAGTACTTC.

The J gene is TRBJ2-1, the V gene TRBV5-1; D is tentatively TRBD1 or TRBD2 (5 bases each). CDR3 length: 16 amino acids. Germline-derived CDR1 and CDR2 are SGHRS and YFSETQ. Trimming cost V 4 bases and J 4 bases, with 18 bases left between them. The CDR3 protein is CASSVRDPGSYNEQFF. The CDR3 nucleotides read TGCGCCAGCAGCGTACGGGACCCCGGATCTTACAATGAGCAGTTCTTC.

This chain links TRBV4-1 with TRBJ2-6; D uncertain. The germline gives CDR1 MGHRA, CDR2 YSYEKL. The CDR3 runs 15 residues. Trimming shortened V by 4 bases and J by 13 bases, and 20 bases separated the two germline ends. The CDR3 region is CASSRQTSGSGVLTF. The DNA of the CDR3 is TGCGCCAGCAGCCGACAAACCTCGGGCTCCGGGGTCCTGACTTTC.

This clone was observed once. This chain joins TRBV19 and TRBJ2-3; D may be TRBD2 (5 bases). The V and J ends lost 2 bases and 3 bases respectively, with 6 bases between them. Germline V gene data show CDR1 as LNHDA and CDR2 as SQIVND (reference sequence). This CDR3 has 13 amino acids. The CDR3 loop reads CASSIRRTDTQYF. In DNA, the CDR3 is TGTGCCAGTAGTATACGGAGGACAGATACGCAGTATTTT.

This clone was picked up a small number of times. This sample includes further DNA sequences coding for the same CDR3. The chain uses TRBV6-6 and TRBJ2-1, with unresolved D. Looked up from germline, CDR1 is MNHNY and CDR2 is SVGAGI (reference sequence). The CDR3 is made up of 15 amino acids. V dropped 2 bases and J dropped 0 bases, with 8 bases sitting between them. This chain's CDR3 is CASSYEASSYNEQFF. CDR3 coding DNA: TGTGCCAGCAGTTACGAGGCTAGCTCCTACAATGAGCAGTTCTTC.

V and J are TRBV11-2 and TRBJ1-5; maybe TRBD1 (5 bases). The CDR3 sequence is 15 residues long. The germline V gene encodes CDR1 SGHAT and CDR2 FQNNGV. V dropped 3 bases and J dropped 1 base, with 10 bases sitting between them. CDR3 sequence (DNA): TGTGCCAGCAGCTTGGGGGGAAGGAGCAATCAGCCCCAGCATTTT. Its protein is CASSLGGRSNQPQHF.

The chain employs TRBV7-3 and TRBJ2-3; the match to TRBD2 covers 8 bases. Trimming took 2 bases from V and 1 from J; bases not matched to a gene: 8. Looked up from germline, CDR1 is SGHTA and CDR2 is FQGTGA. The CDR3 length is 17 residues. The CDR3 is CASSLGGSGSGTDTQYF. The CDR3 nucleotides read TGTGCCAGCAGCTTAGGAGGCAGCGGGAGTGGCACAGATACGCAGTATTTT. The complete variable domain, with remaining parts taken from reference TRBV7-3 and TRBJ2-3, reads GAGVSQTPSNKVTEKGKYVELRCDPISGHTALYWYRQSLGQGPEFLIYFQGTGAADDSGLPNDRFFAVRPEGSVSTLKIQRTERGDSAVYLCASSLGGSGSGTDTQYFGPGTRLTVL.

V is TRBV5-8 and J is TRBJ1-1; a possible D gene is TRBD1 (6 bases). CDR3 length: 14 residues. Between the trimmed V and J ends, which lost 4 bases and 4 bases, there was a span of 14 bases. CDR1 and CDR2 from the germline V gene are SGHTS and YDEGEE. In nucleotides, the CDR3 is TGTGCCAGCAGCGGTCAGGGGCTGGGCACTGAAGCTTTCTTT. This encodes CASSGQGLGTEAFF.

The chain uses TRBV6-6 and TRBJ1-5; D unclear. Trimming shortened V by 3 bases and J by 2 bases, and 11 bases separated the two germline ends. CDR1 and CDR2 from the germline V gene are MNHNY and SVGAGI (reference sequence). The CDR3 has 15 amino acids. CDR3 amino acids: CASSYFPRGNQPQHF. In DNA form, the CDR3 reads TGTGCCAGCAGTTATTTCCCTCGCGGCAATCAGCCCCAGCATTTT.

The chain recombines TRBV5-1 with TRBJ1-1; no clear D gene. V was clipped by 1 base and J by 4 bases, with 14 bases between them. Germline loops: CDR1 SGHRS, CDR2 YFSETQ. This CDR3 region has 15 residues. CDR3 residues: CASSLFSGGGTEAFF. In DNA, the CDR3 is TGCGCCAGCAGCTTGTTCTCGGGAGGTGGCACTGAAGCTTTCTTT.

J is TRBJ2-1 and V is TRBV6-6; D is uncertain. Germline CDR1 is MNHNY and CDR2 is SVGAGI (reference sequence). The CDR3 spans 11 residues. V lost 6 bases to trimming and J lost 7 bases, with 7 bases between them. The CDR3 DNA follows: TGTGCCAGCAGCCCAGAGAATGAGCAGTTCTTC. This gives the protein CASSPENEQFF.

The chain combines TRBV7-3 with TRBJ2-1; TRBD2 agrees at 10 bases. V shed 5 bases, J shed 1 base, and the junction held 5 bases outside the gene matches. Looked up from germline, CDR1 is SGHTA and CDR2 is FQGTGA. The CDR3 is 16 residues long. The CDR3 DNA reads TGTGCCAGCAGCCTCGGACTAGCGGTTTCCTACAATGAGCAGTTCTTC. Its translation is CASSLGLAVSYNEQFF.

There are a few counts of this clone. The genes are TRBV27 and TRBJ2-1; 7 nucleotides align to TRBD1. The V gene's germline CDR1 is MNHEY and CDR2 SMNVEV (reference sequence). The CDR3 has 15 amino acids. Germline trimming cut 5 bases from V and 2 bases from J; bases unmatched to any gene: 6. CDR3 sequence (DNA): TGTGCCAGCAGTCGGACAGGAACCACCTACAATGAGCAGTTCTTC. This encodes CASSRTGTTYNEQFF.

This sequence joins TRBV28 and TRBJ2-3, with D perhaps TRBD1 or TRBD2 (6 bases each). Trimming pared 7 bases from V and 1 base from J, leaving 15 bases between. The CDR3 length is 15 residues. Per the germline V gene, CDR1 is MDHEN and CDR2 is SYDVKM. The CDR3 bases are TGTGCCAGCACAACAAGGGGGGAAGGCACAGATACGCAGTATTTT. The encoded protein is CASTTRGEGTDTQYF. Drawing the rest from reference TRBV28 and TRBJ2-3, the complete variable domain is DVKVTQSSRYLVKRTGEKVFLECVQDMDHENMFWYRQDPGLGLRLIYFSYDVKMKEKGDIPEGYSVSREKKERFSLILESASTNQTSMYLCASTTRGEGTDTQYFGPGTRLTVL.

This clone occurred a few times. This chain joins TRBV5-4 and TRBJ1-1; D remains ambiguous. This CDR3 has 13 residues. The ends were cut back, 0 bases at V and 2 bases at J, with 5 bases in the middle. Germline V lookup: CDR1 SGHNT, CDR2 YYREEE (reference sequence). This chain's CDR3 is CASSLAVNTEAFF. CDR3 nucleotides: TGTGCCAGCAGCTTGGCTGTAAACACTGAAGCTTTCTTT.

A note on this clone: In the same sample, other DNA sequences code for this CDR3. The V and J genes are TRBV2 and TRBJ1-1; weak D call: TRBD1 (5 bases). This CDR3 region has 13 residues. The germline V gene has CDR1 SNHLY and CDR2 FYNNEI. The V end was cut by 2 bases, the J end by 2 bases, with 6 bases between. CDR3 nucleotides: TGTGCCAGCAGTGAATGGGGCAACACTGAAGCTTTCTTT. Its translation: CASSEWGNTEAFF.

In its sample, this clone was seen a few times. This rearrangement joins TRBV18 to TRBJ2-3, with D possibly matching TRBD1 (6 bases). CDR1 and CDR2 (germline): KGHSH, LQKENI. The CDR3 totals 13 residues. V lost 2 bases and J lost 4, with 7 bases in between. This CDR3 reads CASSPRQADTQYF. In nucleotides, the CDR3 is TGTGCCAGCTCACCAAGACAGGCAGATACGCAGTATTTT.

The chain combines TRBV19 with TRBJ2-5, with a weak D call TRBD1 (6 bases). The CDR3 runs to 13 residues. Trimming removed 5 bases at V and 9 bases at J, with 16 bases between. The germline V gene has CDR1 LNHDA and CDR2 SQIVND (reference sequence). CDR3 nucleotide sequence: TGTGCCAGTAGTGGCCCAGTCCAGGGGCCCCAGTACTTC. It codes for CASSGPVQGPQYF.

The rearrangement links TRBV20-1 to TRBJ2-5; D possibly corresponds to TRBD1 (6 bases). Germline V gene lookup returns CDR1 DFQATT and CDR2 SNEGSKA (reference sequence). This CDR3 comprises 11 residues. V lost 7 bases and J 5 bases, leaving 11 bases between the germline ends. The chain's CDR3 is CSEVQGETQYF. The CDR3 DNA follows: TGCAGTGAAGTCCAGGGGGAGACCCAGTACTTC.

This clone came up a few times. The chain is built from TRBV28 and TRBJ2-5; 9 nucleotides align to TRBD1. Looked up from germline, CDR1 is MDHEN and CDR2 is SYDVKM. This CDR3 has 15 residues. Trimming at V came to 5 bases and at J to 4 bases, leaving 8 bases not matched to a gene. DNA for the CDR3: TGTGCCAGCAGTGCAATGGGACAGGGACGAGAGACCCAGTACTTC. It codes for CASSAMGQGRETQYF.

The gene calls are TRBV27 and TRBJ1-2; 9 bases line up with TRBD1. The V and J ends lost 6 bases and 8 bases, in that order; junction bases with no gene match: 4. CDR1 MNHEY and CDR2 SMNVEV come from the germline V gene (reference sequence). The CDR3 runs 12 residues. CDR3 in DNA: TGTGCCAGCAGGACTGGACAGGGGGGCTACACCTTC. Amino acids: CASRTGQGGYTF.

The CDR3 loop is CASRRQGASTDTQYF. As DNA, the CDR3 is TGTGCCAGCAGGCGACAGGGGGCTAGCACAGATACGCAGTATTTT. This chain links TRBV6-5 with TRBJ2-3; 10 nucleotides line up with TRBD1. The CDR3 is 15 residues long. Germline V lookup: CDR1 MNHEY, CDR2 SVGAGI. J was trimmed by 0 bases and V by 6 bases; bases with no gene match: 3.

This rearrangement joins TRBV5-4 to TRBJ2-1, with D perhaps assigned TRBD1 or TRBD2 (5 bases each). The V gene's germline CDR1 is SGHNT and CDR2 YYREEE (reference sequence). This CDR3 spans 13 amino acids. The V end was cut by 0 bases, the J end by 7 bases, with 8 bases between. The CDR3 loop reads CASSLDWGNEQFF. CDR3 coding DNA: TGTGCCAGCAGCTTGGATTGGGGGAATGAGCAGTTCTTC.

V and J are TRBV15 and TRBJ1-2; no clear D gene. Per germline, CDR1 LNHNV and CDR2 YYDKDF (reference sequence). The CDR3 runs to 15 residues. Trimming stripped 5 bases from V and 2 bases from J, with 15 bases between. The CDR3 nucleotides read TGTGCCACCAGCTCCCCGGGTAGGGAGAACTATGGCTACACCTTC. Amino acids: CATSSPGRENYGYTF.

V usage is TRBV5-3 and J usage is TRBJ2-7, with 8 positions matching TRBD2. TRBV5-3 is an ORF, with its function uncertain. The CDR3 extends over 14 amino acids. V shed 3 bases and J 5 bases; nucleotides not matched to a gene: 7. CDR3 coding DNA: TGTGCCAGAAGCTCTCAGCGGGAGCGGAACGAGCAGTACTTC. Translating gives CARSSQRERNEQYF.

This clone was recorded only once. V gene TRBV6-5 combines with J gene TRBJ2-7, with D perhaps TRBD2 (5 bases). V shed 2 bases and J shed 0 bases, with 11 bases lying between them. Looked up from germline, CDR1 is MNHEY and CDR2 is SVGAGI. The CDR3 spans 15 residues. The CDR3 DNA follows: TGTGCCAGCAGTTACCGGGGAGCGAACTCCTACGAGCAGTACTTC. Translation gives CASSYRGANSYEQYF.